Ten or more counts support the clone carrying this T cell receptor (beta chain). Its antigen is not identified. Germline loops: CDR1 MNHNS, CDR2 SASEGT. There are 16 residues in the CDR3. Trimming shortened V by 2 bases and J by 0 bases, and 14 bases separated the two germline ends. Preparation of the TCRbeta library was carried out with unique molecular identifiers. Via MiXCR, TCRdb re-called the PCR reads, giving one row per CDR3 protein. The sample has roughly 300,000 distinct CDR3 sequences; approximately 10% are singletons. This record comes from a study of T-cell reconstitution after alpha-beta-depleted transplantation in children. Study conclusions and caveats: Some patients showed high day-60 TCRbeta diversity, which derived from surviving recipient T cells and thymic progenitors.

Source: peripheral blood, taken 180 days after TCRalphabeta/CD19-depleted stem cell transplant. The chain recombines TRBV6-1 with TRBJ2-7; D uncertain. This TCR came from a male patient between 2 and 9 years old who had a stem cell transplant for chronic granulomatous disease, so the T cells may come from the graft donor. The CDR3 sequence is CASSEYLQSSSYEQYF. The CDR3 DNA reads TGTGCCAGCAGTGAATATCTACAGTCCAGCTCCTACGAGCAGTACTTC.